This paragraph reports one T cell receptor beta chain. As yet, its antigen is unknown. RNA transcripts yielded amplified TCR beta CDR3 regions. TCR CDR3 underwent first-round RT-PCR with the HTBI primer set. TCRdb fed the multiplex PCR reads into MiXCR, producing one record per CDR3 protein. The sample records roughly 500,000 distinct CDR3 sequences, approximately 22% being singletons. The source of the sample is a study of T cells in Graves' hyperthyroidism and ophthalmopathy. Study-level results: Most expanded thyroid clonotypes above 0.001 recurred in blood.

Clinicians diagnosed patients from clinical symptoms, serum thyroxine and TRAb, thyroid ultrasound and orbital computed tomography. The receptor was derived from a woman in her 70s with Graves' ophthalmopathy. Source material: blood.

CDR3 bases: TGTGCCAGCAGCTCATCGACTAGCGGGAGCTTCGAGCAGTACTTC. Amino acids: CASSSSTSGSFEQYF. The rearrangement joins TRBV7-2 to TRBJ2-7; 12 positions match TRBD2. CDR1 is SGHTA and CDR2 is FQGNSA in the germline V gene. V dropped 4 bases and J dropped 6; count of bases not matched to a gene: 7. This CDR3 is built from 15 residues. The complete variable domain, with remaining parts taken from reference TRBV7-2 and TRBJ2-7, reads GAGVSQSPSNKVTEKGKDVELRCDPISGHTALYWYRQSLGQGLEFLIYFQGNSAPDKSGLPSDRFSAERTGGSVSTLTIQRTQQEDSAVYLCASSSSTSGSFEQYFGPGTRLTVT.